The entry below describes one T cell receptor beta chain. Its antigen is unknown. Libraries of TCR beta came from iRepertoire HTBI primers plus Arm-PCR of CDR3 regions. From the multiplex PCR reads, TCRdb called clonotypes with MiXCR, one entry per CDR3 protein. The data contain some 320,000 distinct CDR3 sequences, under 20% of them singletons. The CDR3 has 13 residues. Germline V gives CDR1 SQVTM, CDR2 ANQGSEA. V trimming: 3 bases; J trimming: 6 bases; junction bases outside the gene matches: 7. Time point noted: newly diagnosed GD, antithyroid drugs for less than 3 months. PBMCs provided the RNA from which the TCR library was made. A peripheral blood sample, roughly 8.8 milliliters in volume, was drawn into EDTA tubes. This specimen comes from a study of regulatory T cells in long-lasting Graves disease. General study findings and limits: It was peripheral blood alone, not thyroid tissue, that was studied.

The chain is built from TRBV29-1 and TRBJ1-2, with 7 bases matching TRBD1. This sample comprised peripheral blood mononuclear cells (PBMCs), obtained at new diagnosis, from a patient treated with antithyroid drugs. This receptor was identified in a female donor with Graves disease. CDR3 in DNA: TGCAGCGTTGACCGAGACAGGGAGAATGGCTACACCTTC. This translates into CSVDRDRENGYTF.